The rows below give T cell receptor beta chains drawn from one sample of a study of T cell repertoires in cytomegalovirus infection. TCRdb reanalysed the reads using MiXCR and keeps one entry per CDR3 protein. In the table there are around 130,000 distinct CDR3 sequences, 7.5% to 9% of which are singletons. The sample was PBMCs. Receptor source: a human donor in good health (CMV status not recorded). Some clones in this sample may be carry-over from other donors' samples. Both conserved end residues are part of each CDR3. Fields, in order: clone size, J gene, D gene, V gene, CDR3 protein, CDR3 DNA. A D gene is named only where the DNA matches it firmly. A clone size is listed for some rows: how often the clone was seen (once, few, many), or a class if it is expanded.

clone size: -
J gene: TRBJ2-4
D gene: TRBD1
V gene: TRBV9
CDR3 protein: CASSVDPDRGRGTIQYF
CDR3 DNA: TGTGCCAGCAGCGTAGATCCCGACAGGGGGCGAGGTACCATTCAGTACTTC

clone size: many
J gene: TRBJ2-3
D gene: TRBD2
V gene: TRBV9
CDR3 protein: CASSVGLAVGLDTQYF
CDR3 DNA: TGTGCCAGCAGCGTAGGGCTAGCGGTCGGGTTGGATACGCAGTATTTT

clone size: many
J gene: TRBJ2-7
D gene: TRBD1
V gene: TRBV28
CDR3 protein: CASSSSGDRVEQYF
CDR3 DNA: TGTGCCAGCAGTAGCTCCGGTGACAGGGTCGAGCAGTACTTC

clone size: many
J gene: TRBJ2-3
D gene: TRBD1
V gene: TRBV20-1
CDR3 protein: CSAGGAGGRDTQYF
CDR3 DNA: TGCAGTGCTGGAGGCGCAGGGGGCCGGGATACGCAGTATTTT

clone size: many
J gene: TRBJ2-7
D gene: -
V gene: TRBV7-8
CDR3 protein: CASSLSGLEQYF
CDR3 DNA: TGTGCCAGCAGCTTGTCTGGGCTCGAGCAGTACTTC

clone size: many
J gene: TRBJ1-2
D gene: TRBD1
V gene: TRBV20-1
CDR3 protein: CSAPGLETGEDGYTF
CDR3 DNA: TGCAGTGCTCCCGGCCTCGAGACAGGGGAAGATGGCTACACCTTC

clone size: once
J gene: TRBJ1-5
D gene: TRBD1
V gene: TRBV20-1
CDR3 protein: CSAREQGIQPQHF
CDR3 DNA: TGCAGTGCTAGAGAACAGGGGATTCAGCCCCAGCATTTT

clone size: many
J gene: TRBJ1-1
D gene: -
V gene: TRBV28
CDR3 protein: CASSLMNTEAFF
CDR3 DNA: TGTGCCAGCAGTTTAATGAACACTGAAGCTTTCTTT

clone size: many
J gene: TRBJ1-1
D gene: -
V gene: TRBV2
CDR3 protein: CASSEVGSVNTEAFF
CDR3 DNA: TGTGCCAGCAGTGAGGTGGGCAGCGTGAACACTGAAGCTTTCTTT

clone size: few
J gene: TRBJ1-1
D gene: -
V gene: TRBV2
CDR3 protein: CASSQVWLEGFF
CDR3 DNA: TGTGCCAGCAGTCAAGTATGGCTTGAAGGTTTCTTT

clone size: many
J gene: TRBJ2-3
D gene: TRBD2
V gene: TRBV7-2
CDR3 protein: CASSLIAGGYTQYF
CDR3 DNA: TGTGCCAGCAGCTTAATAGCGGGGGGATATACGCAGTATTTT

clone size: many
J gene: TRBJ2-3
D gene: TRBD1
V gene: TRBV7-3
CDR3 protein: CASSQTGGANTQYF
CDR3 DNA: TGTGCCAGCAGCCAGACAGGGGGCGCGAATACGCAGTATTTT

clone size: once
J gene: TRBJ2-1
D gene: -
V gene: TRBV29-1
CDR3 protein: CSGRELSYEQFF
CDR3 DNA: TGCAGCGGACGGGAGCTCTCATATGAGCAGTTCTTC

clone size: -
J gene: TRBJ1-3
D gene: -
V gene: TRBV10-3
CDR3 protein: CAITPGSGNTIYF
CDR3 DNA: TGTGCCATCACTCCCGGCTCTGGAAACACCATATATTTT

clone size: many
J gene: TRBJ2-7
D gene: -
V gene: TRBV20-1
CDR3 protein: CSAFGRYEQYF
CDR3 DNA: TGCAGTGCTTTCGGACGCTACGAGCAGTACTTC

clone size: many
J gene: TRBJ2-5
D gene: -
V gene: TRBV5-1
CDR3 protein: CASSWGLLATDQETQYF
CDR3 DNA: TGCGCCAGCAGCTGGGGACTCTTGGCAACCGACCAAGAGACCCAGTACTTC

clone size: many
J gene: TRBJ2-2
D gene: TRBD1
V gene: TRBV19
CDR3 protein: CASTDPGTGWSGELFF
CDR3 DNA: TGTGCCAGTACCGATCCTGGGACAGGCTGGTCCGGGGAGCTGTTTTTT

clone size: many
J gene: TRBJ1-1
D gene: -
V gene: TRBV7-2
CDR3 protein: CASSLYVTDRGTEAFF
CDR3 DNA: TGTGCCAGCAGCTTATATGTCACGGACAGAGGAACTGAAGCTTTCTTT

clone size: many
J gene: TRBJ1-2
D gene: TRBD1
V gene: TRBV7-2
CDR3 protein: CASSQATGGYGYTF
CDR3 DNA: TGTGCCAGCAGCCAAGCCACAGGGGGCTATGGCTACACCTTC

clone size: few
J gene: TRBJ1-1
D gene: TRBD1
V gene: TRBV5-1
CDR3 protein: CASSLSGQVLGAFF
CDR3 DNA: TGCGCCAGCAGCTTGTCGGGACAGGTACTAGGAGCTTTCTTT

clone size: many
J gene: TRBJ1-1
D gene: TRBD1
V gene: TRBV12-3/TRBV12-4
CDR3 protein: CASSLQQGVLGEAFF
CDR3 DNA: TGTGCCAGCAGTTTGCAACAGGGGGTCCTCGGTGAAGCTTTCTTT

clone size: many
J gene: TRBJ2-5
D gene: -
V gene: TRBV10-3
CDR3 protein: CAMHGYDRSQETQYF
CDR3 DNA: TGTGCCATGCACGGGTATGATCGCTCCCAAGAGACCCAGTACTTC

clone size: many
J gene: TRBJ2-5
D gene: TRBD2
V gene: TRBV11-2
CDR3 protein: CASSLRTSGGLQETQYF
CDR3 DNA: TGTGCCAGCAGCTTAAGGACTAGCGGGGGGCTCCAAGAGACCCAGTACTTC

clone size: few
J gene: TRBJ1-6
D gene: -
V gene: TRBV9
CDR3 protein: CASSSEGGRGYSPLHF
CDR3 DNA: TGTGCCAGCAGCAGCGAGGGAGGGCGGGGTTATTCACCCCTCCACTTT

clone size: many
J gene: TRBJ2-2
D gene: -
V gene: TRBV7-2
CDR3 protein: CASSLAGDNTGELFF
CDR3 DNA: TGTGCCAGCAGCTTAGCGGGGGACAATACCGGGGAGCTGTTTTTT

clone size: many
J gene: TRBJ1-5
D gene: -
V gene: TRBV7-2
CDR3 protein: CASSLRSGGRGNQPQHF
CDR3 DNA: TGTGCCAGCAGCTTAAGGTCCGGGGGTAGGGGTAATCAGCCCCAGCATTTT

clone size: many
J gene: TRBJ2-1
D gene: -
V gene: TRBV7-2
CDR3 protein: CASSLAGGKKNEQFF
CDR3 DNA: TGTGCCAGCAGCTTAGCTGGGGGGAAGAAAAATGAGCAGTTCTTC

clone size: many
J gene: TRBJ1-6
D gene: TRBD1
V gene: TRBV10-3
CDR3 protein: CATLTGSGSPLHF
CDR3 DNA: TGTGCCACCCTGACAGGGTCTGGTTCACCCCTCCACTTT

clone size: -
J gene: TRBJ2-7
D gene: TRBD1
V gene: TRBV7-9
CDR3 protein: CASSLAGGGEQYF
CDR3 DNA: TGTGCCAGCAGCTTAGCAGGGGGCGGCGAGCAGTACTTC

clone size: -
J gene: TRBJ2-1
D gene: -
V gene: TRBV14
CDR3 protein: CASSPKRTYNEQFF
CDR3 DNA: TGTGCCAGCAGCCCTAAACGGACCTACAATGAGCAGTTCTTC

clone size: few
J gene: TRBJ1-2
D gene: TRBD1
V gene: TRBV27
CDR3 protein: CASSDGTGEGVNYGYTF
CDR3 DNA: TGTGCCAGCAGCGACGGGACAGGGGAGGGAGTGAACTATGGCTACACCTTC

clone size: many
J gene: TRBJ2-2
D gene: -
V gene: TRBV19
CDR3 protein: CASTPWEARAAGELFF
CDR3 DNA: TGTGCCAGTACCCCCTGGGAAGCAAGGGCCGCCGGGGAGCTGTTTTTT

clone size: -
J gene: TRBJ1-1
D gene: -
V gene: TRBV20-1
CDR3 protein: CSVPSMGPTNTEAFF
CDR3 DNA: TGCAGTGTCCCATCGATGGGACCCACGAACACTGAAGCTTTCTTT

clone size: -
J gene: TRBJ2-5
D gene: TRBD1
V gene: TRBV7-4
CDR3 protein: CASSWGQGGETQYF
CDR3 DNA: TGTGCCAGCAGCTGGGGACAGGGAGGAGAGACCCAGTACTTC

clone size: -
J gene: TRBJ2-7
D gene: -
V gene: TRBV28
CDR3 protein: CATLQGTPYEQYF
CDR3 DNA: TGTGCCACGTTACAGGGAACTCCCTACGAGCAGTACTTC

clone size: many
J gene: TRBJ2-7
D gene: -
V gene: TRBV11-2
CDR3 protein: CASTTLRGRTIYEQYF
CDR3 DNA: TGTGCCAGCACCACCCTACGGGGGAGAACGATTTACGAGCAGTACTTC

clone size: once
J gene: TRBJ1-1
D gene: -
V gene: TRBV28
CDR3 protein: CAIKGRGWGTEAFF
CDR3 DNA: TGTGCCATCAAGGGGAGGGGTTGGGGCACTGAAGCTTTCTTT

clone size: many
J gene: TRBJ2-3
D gene: -
V gene: TRBV20-1
CDR3 protein: CSAPLWETDTQYF
CDR3 DNA: TGCAGTGCTCCCCTGTGGGAAACAGATACGCAGTATTTT

clone size: few
J gene: TRBJ1-2
D gene: TRBD1
V gene: TRBV28
CDR3 protein: CASSKGGQGNYGYTF
CDR3 DNA: TGTGCCAGCAGCAAAGGGGGACAGGGGAACTATGGCTACACCTTC

clone size: many
J gene: TRBJ2-2
D gene: TRBD2
V gene: TRBV7-2
CDR3 protein: CASSLSGVRGGRTGELFF
CDR3 DNA: TGTGCCAGCAGCTTATCCGGGGTACGGGGGGGCCGTACCGGGGAGCTGTTTTTT

clone size: many
J gene: TRBJ2-5
D gene: -
V gene: TRBV7-9
CDR3 protein: CASGTVSGETQYF
CDR3 DNA: TGTGCCAGCGGGACGGTGTCGGGAGAGACCCAGTACTTC

clone size: many
J gene: TRBJ2-3
D gene: TRBD2
V gene: TRBV29-1
CDR3 protein: CSVDLAGGGYTQYF
CDR3 DNA: TGCAGCGTTGACCTAGCGGGGGGGGGATATACGCAGTATTTT

clone size: -
J gene: TRBJ2-1
D gene: TRBD2
V gene: TRBV6-5
CDR3 protein: CASSPSWGGNEQFF
CDR3 DNA: TGTGCCAGCAGTCCGTCTTGGGGGGGAAATGAGCAGTTCTTC

clone size: many
J gene: TRBJ2-7
D gene: -
V gene: TRBV4-1
CDR3 protein: CASSLGEGKYEQYF
CDR3 DNA: TGCGCCAGCAGCCTGGGAGAGGGGAAATACGAGCAGTACTTC

clone size: -
J gene: TRBJ2-1
D gene: -
V gene: TRBV29-1
CDR3 protein: CSVGGLSSSYNEQFF
CDR3 DNA: TGCAGCGTTGGGGGACTTTCGAGCTCCTACAATGAGCAGTTCTTC

clone size: many
J gene: TRBJ1-5
D gene: TRBD1
V gene: TRBV29-1
CDR3 protein: CSATGGEGNQPQHF
CDR3 DNA: TGCAGCGCAACAGGGGGAGAGGGCAATCAGCCCCAGCATTTT

clone size: many
J gene: TRBJ2-7
D gene: TRBD1
V gene: TRBV5-4
CDR3 protein: CASRRQGFGEQYF
CDR3 DNA: TGTGCCAGCAGGCGACAGGGATTTGGGGAGCAGTACTTC